These 2 T cell receptor beta chains were all obtained from the same sample, sequenced in a study of blood T cell repertoires in COVID-19. Produced via immunoSEQ multiplex PCR; TCRdb's table is partial and in-frame only. The data hold 40,000 to 45,000 clones, with nearly 90% observed a single time. Material for sequencing was peripheral blood. The receptors were gathered from a human donor in a cohort sampled during active COVID-19.

The chain joins TRBV5-6 to TRBJ1-2, with 7 nucleotides matching TRBD1. CDR3 size: 15 residues. Germline CDR1 SGHDT, CDR2 YYEEEE. Trimming at V came to 0 bases and at J to 4 bases, leaving 6 bases not matched to a gene. CDR3 bases: TGTGCCAGCAGCTTGGTAGGACAGGAGGCCTATGGCTACACCTTC. The encoded protein is CASSLVGQEAYGYTF. The full variable domain, its missing parts supplied by reference TRBV5-6 and TRBJ1-2, is DAGVTQSPTHLIKTRGQQVTLRCSPKSGHDTVSWYQQALGQGPQFIFQYYEEEERQRGNFPDRFSGHQFPNYSSELNVNALLLGDSALYLCASSLVGQEAYGYTFGSGTRLTVV.

V and J are TRBV11-3 and TRBJ1-1; no reliable D call. Trimming stripped 3 bases from V and 3 bases from J, with 5 bases between. The CDR3 is 12 residues long. The germline V gene has CDR1 SGHNT and CDR2 YENEEA. CDR3 protein: CASSLRDTEAFF. In DNA form, the CDR3 reads TGTGCCAGCAGCTTGAGGGACACTGAAGCTTTCTTT.